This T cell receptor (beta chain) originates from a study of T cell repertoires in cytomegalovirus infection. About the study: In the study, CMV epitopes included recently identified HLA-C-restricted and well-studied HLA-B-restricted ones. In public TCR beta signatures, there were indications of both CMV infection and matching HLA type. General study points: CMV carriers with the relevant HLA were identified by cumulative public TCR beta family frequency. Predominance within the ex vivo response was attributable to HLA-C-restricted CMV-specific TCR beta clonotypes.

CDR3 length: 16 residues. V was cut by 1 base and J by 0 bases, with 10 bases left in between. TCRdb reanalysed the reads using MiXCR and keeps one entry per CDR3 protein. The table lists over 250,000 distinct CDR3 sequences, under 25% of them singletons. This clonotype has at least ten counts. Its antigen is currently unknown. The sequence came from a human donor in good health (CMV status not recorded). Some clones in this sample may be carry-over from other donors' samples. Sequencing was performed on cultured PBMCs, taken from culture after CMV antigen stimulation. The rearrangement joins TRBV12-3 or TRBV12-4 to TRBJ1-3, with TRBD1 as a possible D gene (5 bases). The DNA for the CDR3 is TGTGCCAGCAGTTTAGGGTGGGGGGTCTCTGGAAACACCATATATTTT. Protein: CASSLGWGVSGNTIYF.